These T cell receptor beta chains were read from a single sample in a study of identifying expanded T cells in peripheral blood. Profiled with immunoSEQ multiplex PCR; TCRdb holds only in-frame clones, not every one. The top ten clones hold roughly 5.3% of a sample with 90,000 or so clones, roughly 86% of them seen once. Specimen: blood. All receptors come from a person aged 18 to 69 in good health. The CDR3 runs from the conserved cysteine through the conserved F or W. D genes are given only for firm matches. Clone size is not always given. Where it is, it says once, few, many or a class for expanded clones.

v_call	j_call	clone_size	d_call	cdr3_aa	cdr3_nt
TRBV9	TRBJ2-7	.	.	CASSVGGQQGEQYF	TGTGCCAGCAGCGTAGGCGGGCAGCAAGGCGAGCAGTACTTC
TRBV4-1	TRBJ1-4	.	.	CASSQPLGRATNEKLFF	TGCGCCAGCAGCCAACCTCTTGGGAGAGCAACTAATGAAAAACTGTTTTTT
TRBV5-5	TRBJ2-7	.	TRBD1	CASSLRRGDRGLNEQYF	TGTGCCAGCAGCTTGAGGCGAGGGGACAGGGGACTGAACGAGCAGTACTTC
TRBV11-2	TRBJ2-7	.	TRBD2	CASSSGLARDEQYF	TGTGCCAGCAGCTCTGGACTAGCTAGAGACGAGCAGTACTTC
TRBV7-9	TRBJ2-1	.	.	CASIGRAYNEQFF	TGTGCCAGCATAGGACGGGCCTACAATGAGCAGTTCTTC
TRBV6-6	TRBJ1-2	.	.	CASSMTANYGYTF	TGTGCCAGCAGCATGACTGCCAACTATGGCTACACCTTC
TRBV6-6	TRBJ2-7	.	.	CASTHRGLYEQYF	TGTGCCAGCACCCACAGGGGACTCTACGAGCAGTACTTC
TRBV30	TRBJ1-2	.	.	CAGGPGGYGYTF	TGTGCCGGAGGTCCAGGCGGCTATGGCTACACCTTC
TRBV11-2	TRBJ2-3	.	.	CASSLDQSGVTQYF	TGTGCCAGCAGCTTAGACCAATCGGGGGTTACGCAGTATTTT
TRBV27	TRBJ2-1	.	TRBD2	CASKPSQRGGINEQFF	TGTGCCAGCAAACCCTCCCAGCGGGGGGGAATCAATGAGCAGTTCTTC
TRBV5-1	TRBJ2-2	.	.	CASSLEGVVTGELFF	TGCGCCAGCAGCTTGGAGGGAGTTGTCACCGGGGAGCTGTTTTTT
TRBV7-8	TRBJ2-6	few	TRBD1	CASSLGGQGASFSGANVLTF	TGTGCCAGCAGCTTAGGGGGACAGGGGGCTAGCTTCTCTGGGGCCAACGTCCTGACTTTC
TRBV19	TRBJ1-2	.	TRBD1	CASNLRTGYLYGYTF	TGTGCCAGTAACCTCCGGACAGGATATCTCTATGGCTACACCTTC
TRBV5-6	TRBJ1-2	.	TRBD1	CASSLGQGPLYGYTF	TGTGCCAGCAGCTTGGGACAGGGGCCCCTCTATGGCTACACCTTC
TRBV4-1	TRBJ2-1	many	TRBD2	CASSPWAGRAEQFF	TGCGCCAGCAGCCCTTGGGCAGGGAGGGCCGAGCAGTTCTTC
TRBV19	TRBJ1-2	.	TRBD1	CASSIQTGANYGYTF	TGTGCCAGTAGTATACAGACAGGGGCTAACTATGGCTACACCTTC
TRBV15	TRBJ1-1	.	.	CATKLGPGTEAFF	TGTGCCACCAAATTGGGCCCGGGGACTGAAGCTTTCTTT
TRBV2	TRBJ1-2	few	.	CASSSEHPGYTF	TGTGCCAGCAGCAGCGAGCATCCCGGCTACACCTTC
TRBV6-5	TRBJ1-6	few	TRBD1	CASRYGQGASRSPLHF	TGTGCCAGCAGATACGGACAGGGGGCCAGCAGGTCACCCCTCCACTTT
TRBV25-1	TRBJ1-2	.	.	CASSEVRSGRLDGYTF	TGTGCCAGCAGTGAAGTACGGTCGGGGCGGCTAGATGGCTACACCTTC
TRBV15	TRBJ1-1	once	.	CATSRDLGEAFF	TGTGCCACCAGCAGAGATCTGGGTGAAGCTTTCTTT
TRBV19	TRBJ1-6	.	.	CASSTGGIQNSPLHF	TGTGCCAGTAGTACCGGGGGGATACAGAATTCACCCCTTCACTTT
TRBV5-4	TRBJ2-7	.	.	CASSSKSGGDYEQYF	TGTGCCAGCAGCAGTAAATCGGGCGGGGACTACGAGCAGTACTTC
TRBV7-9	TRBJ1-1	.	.	CASSPSGARMNTEAFF	TGTGCCAGCAGCCCATCGGGAGCGAGAATGAACACTGAAGCTTTCTTT
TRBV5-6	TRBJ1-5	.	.	CASSLSGLNQPQHF	TGTGCCAGCAGCTTATCAGGGCTCAATCAGCCCCAGCATTTT
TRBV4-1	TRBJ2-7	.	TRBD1	CASSQAGTGIHEQYF	TGCGCCAGCAGCCAGGCCGGGACAGGGATTCACGAGCAGTACTTC
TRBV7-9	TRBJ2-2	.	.	CASSLATGAGAPNTGELFF	TGTGCCAGCAGCTTAGCGACAGGAGCCGGCGCACCGAACACCGGGGAGCTGTTTTTT
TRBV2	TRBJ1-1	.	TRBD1	CASSLGQGKTEAFF	TGTGCCAGCAGCCTGGGACAGGGGAAGACTGAAGCTTTCTTT
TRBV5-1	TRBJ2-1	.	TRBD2	CASSFVPPTSSGGNYNEQFF	TGCGCCAGCAGCTTTGTACCCCCAACATCTAGCGGGGGTAACTACAATGAGCAGTTCTTC
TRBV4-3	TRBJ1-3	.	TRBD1	CASSPRTGGNTIYF	TGCGCCAGCAGCCCCCGGACAGGGGGAAACACCATATATTTT
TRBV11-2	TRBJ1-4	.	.	CASVGRNEKLFF	TGTGCCAGCGTCGGCCGTAATGAAAAACTGTTTTTT
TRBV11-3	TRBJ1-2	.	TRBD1	CASSRDTGASNYGYTF	TGTGCCAGCAGCCGAGATACAGGGGCCTCTAACTATGGCTACACCTTC
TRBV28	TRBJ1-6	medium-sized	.	CAAGVGDSPLHF	TGTGCCGCGGGGGTCGGGGATTCACCCCTCCACTTT
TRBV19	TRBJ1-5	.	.	CASSIAGQFSNQPQHF	TGTGCCAGTAGTATAGCCGGGCAGTTTAGCAATCAGCCCCAGCATTTT
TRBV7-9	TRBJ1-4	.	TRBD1	CASSLSGQVIEKLFF	TGTGCCAGCAGCTTAAGCGGACAGGTGATCGAAAAACTGTTTTTT
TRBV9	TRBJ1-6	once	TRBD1	CASSVSGQGDSPLHF	TGTGCCAGCAGCGTATCGGGACAGGGCGATTCACCCCTCCACTTT
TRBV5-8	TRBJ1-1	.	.	CASSLQGVNTEAFF	TGTGCCAGCAGCTTACAGGGCGTCAACACTGAAGCTTTCTTT
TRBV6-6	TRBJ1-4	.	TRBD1	CASSRQGGEKLFF	TGTGCCAGCAGCAGACAGGGGGGAGAAAAACTGTTTTTT
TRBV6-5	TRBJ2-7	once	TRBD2	CASSTGLGSYEQYF	TGTGCCAGCAGTACGGGACTAGGGAGCTACGAGCAGTACTTC
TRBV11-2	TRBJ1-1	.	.	CASSTQKNTEAFF	TGTGCCAGCAGCACACAGAAGAACACTGAAGCTTTCTTT
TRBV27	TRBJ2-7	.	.	CASKDQEHTYEQYF	TGTGCCAGCAAGGATCAGGAACACACCTACGAGCAGTACTTC
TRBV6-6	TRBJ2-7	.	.	CASSPDTNEQYF	TGTGCCAGCAGTCCGGACACGAACGAGCAGTACTTC
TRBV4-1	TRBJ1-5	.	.	CASSQNWGSNQPQHF	TGCGCCAGCAGCCAAAACTGGGGTAGCAATCAGCCCCAGCATTTT
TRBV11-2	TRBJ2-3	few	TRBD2	CASSLASGVRHTQYF	TGTGCCAGCAGCTTAGCAAGCGGGGTTCGTCATACGCAGTATTTT
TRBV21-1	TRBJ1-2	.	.	CASSTSLYGTAHYGYTF	TGTGCCAGCAGCACCTCTCTCTACGGGACAGCGCATTATGGCTACACCTTC
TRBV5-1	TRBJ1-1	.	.	CASKRGQNTEAFF	TGCGCCAGCAAGAGGGGACAGAACACTGAAGCTTTCTTT
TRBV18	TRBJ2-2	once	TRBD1	CASSPTTGGETGELFF	TGTGCCAGCTCACCAACCACAGGGGGAGAGACCGGGGAGCTGTTTTTT
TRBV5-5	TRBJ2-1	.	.	CASSLVQGPYNEQFF	TGTGCCAGCAGCTTGGTCCAGGGCCCCTACAATGAGCAGTTCTTC
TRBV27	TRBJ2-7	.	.	CASSPKRLSLGSYEQYF	TGTGCCAGCAGCCCTAAACGGCTTTCATTGGGTTCCTACGAGCAGTACTTC